This T cell receptor (beta chain) was observed in a study of T-cell memory formation after mild COVID-19. TCRdb independently ran MiXCR on the 5' RACE reads; one entry per CDR3 protein. The sample shows tens of thousands of distinct CDR3 sequences, roughly 15% of them seen only once. Overall study findings and caveats: Clones from the second wave (peaking day 37) had unconfirmed SARS-CoV-2 specificity.

As to this clonotype: Its specificity is unknown.

What was sequenced was PBMCs or a T cell subset sorted from them (not recorded which). This clonotype originated in an adult who had mild COVID-19 (a few samples of this study predate the infection). Cell type and time point are not known.

The CDR3 sequence is CASSYGRSEQYF. The DNA of the CDR3 is TGTGCCAGCAGCTACGGACGGAGCGAGCAGTACTTC. J is TRBJ2-7 and V is TRBV5-6; D gene uncertain. CDR1 is SGHDT and CDR2 is YYEEEE in the germline V gene. The CDR3 extends over 12 amino acids. V dropped 3 bases and J dropped 6 bases, with 10 bases sitting between them.